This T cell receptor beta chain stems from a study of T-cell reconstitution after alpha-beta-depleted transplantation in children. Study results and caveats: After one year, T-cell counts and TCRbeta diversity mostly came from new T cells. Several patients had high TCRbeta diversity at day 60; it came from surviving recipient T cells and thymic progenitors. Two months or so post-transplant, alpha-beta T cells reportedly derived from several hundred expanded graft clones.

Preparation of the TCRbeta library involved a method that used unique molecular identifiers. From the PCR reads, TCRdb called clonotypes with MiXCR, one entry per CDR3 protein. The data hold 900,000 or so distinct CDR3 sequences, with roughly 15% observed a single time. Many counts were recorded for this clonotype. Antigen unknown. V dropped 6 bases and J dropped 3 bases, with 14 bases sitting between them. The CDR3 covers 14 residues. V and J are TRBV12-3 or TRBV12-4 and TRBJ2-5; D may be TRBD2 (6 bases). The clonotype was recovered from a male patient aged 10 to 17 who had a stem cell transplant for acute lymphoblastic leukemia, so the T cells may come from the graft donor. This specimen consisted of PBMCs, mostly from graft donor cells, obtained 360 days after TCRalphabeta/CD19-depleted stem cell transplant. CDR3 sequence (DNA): TGTGCCAGCAGAGCTACTAGCAGCGAAGAGACCCAGTACTTC. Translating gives CASRATSSEETQYF.